This T cell receptor beta chain was observed in a study of shared clonotypes between healthy human individuals. The assay was immunoSEQ multiplex PCR, and TCRdb's table has in-frame clones only and misses some. The table has about 490,000 clones, roughly 78% seen once. The germline CDR1 and CDR2 sequences are MNHEY and SMNVEV (reference sequence). This CDR3 is 14 amino acids long. The germline V and J ends were trimmed by 0 bases and 7 bases, with 12 bases remaining between them. The chain links TRBV27 to TRBJ1-2; D is possibly TRBD1 (5 bases). This TCR was recovered from a woman in her 40s in good health. Some clones in this sample may be carry-over from other donors' samples. Input material: PBMCs. The CDR3 sequence is CASSLSPAGGGYTF. The CDR3, as DNA: TGTGCCAGCAGTTTATCTCCGGCGGGGGGTGGCTACACCTTC.